This is a list of T cell receptor beta chains from one sample in a study of regulatory T cells in long-lasting Graves disease. Via MiXCR, TCRdb re-called the multiplex PCR reads, giving one row per CDR3 protein. The sample consists of around 420,000 distinct CDR3 sequences, roughly 15% of them appearing once. The input for sequencing was peripheral blood mononuclear cells (PBMCs), taken at new diagnosis, from a patient treated with antithyroid drugs. These receptors originate from a female donor with Graves disease. Both conserved end residues are part of each CDR3. D genes are given only for firm matches. Expanded clones get a size class; other rows say once, few or many, or leave the size out.

v_gene: TRBV6-9
d_gene: NA
j_gene: TRBJ2-7
abundance: NA
CDR3nt: TGTGCCAGCAGTTACCATCAGGGGTTCGGTGAGCAGTACTTC
CDR3aa: CASSYHQGFGEQYF

v_gene: TRBV28
d_gene: TRBD2
j_gene: TRBJ2-7
abundance: many
CDR3nt: TGTGCCAGCAGTCAACCGGGACTAGCGGGTCCGAGCTCCTACGAGCAGTACTTC
CDR3aa: CASSQPGLAGPSSYEQYF

v_gene: TRBV4-1
d_gene: TRBD1
j_gene: TRBJ1-1
abundance: many
CDR3nt: TGCGCCAGCAGCCGAACGACAGGGGCCGGGAACACTGAAGCTTTCTTT
CDR3aa: CASSRTTGAGNTEAFF

v_gene: TRBV19
d_gene: NA
j_gene: TRBJ1-5
abundance: NA
CDR3nt: TGTGCCAGTAGTATGCTGACTGGGAATAGCAATCAGCCCCAGCATTTT
CDR3aa: CASSMLTGNSNQPQHF

v_gene: TRBV19
d_gene: NA
j_gene: TRBJ1-1
abundance: NA
CDR3nt: TGTGCCAGTAGGTACCGGCGGGCTAGTGAAGCTTTCTTT
CDR3aa: CASRYRRASEAFF

v_gene: TRBV5-6
d_gene: NA
j_gene: TRBJ2-3
abundance: many
CDR3nt: TGTGCCAGCAGCCCCCGAGTCGGAAGGTGGGATACGCAGTATTTT
CDR3aa: CASSPRVGRWDTQYF

v_gene: TRBV27
d_gene: NA
j_gene: TRBJ2-5
abundance: many
CDR3nt: TGTGCCAGCAGTTTATCTGCCCGGGACCAAGAGACCCAGTACTTC
CDR3aa: CASSLSARDQETQYF

v_gene: TRBV20-1
d_gene: NA
j_gene: TRBJ1-1
abundance: once
CDR3nt: TGCAGTGCTAGAGGGGGGGGGGCGGACACTGAAGCTTTCTTT
CDR3aa: CSARGGGADTEAFF

v_gene: TRBV2
d_gene: NA
j_gene: TRBJ1-2
abundance: many
CDR3nt: TGTGCCAGCAGTGAGGAGGGGCGGGACGGCTACACCTTC
CDR3aa: CASSEEGRDGYTF

v_gene: TRBV27
d_gene: TRBD2
j_gene: TRBJ2-3
abundance: few
CDR3nt: TGTGCCAGCAGTTTAGGGACTAGCGGGATCTCAGATACGCAGTATTTT
CDR3aa: CASSLGTSGISDTQYF

v_gene: TRBV2
d_gene: NA
j_gene: TRBJ2-2
abundance: many
CDR3nt: TGTGCCAGCAGTGAAATATGGTCTAGCGAAAACACCGGGGAGCTGTTTTTT
CDR3aa: CASSEIWSSENTGELFF

v_gene: TRBV27
d_gene: NA
j_gene: TRBJ2-7
abundance: many
CDR3nt: TGTGCCACAAAGAGGGCCTACGAGCAGTACTTC
CDR3aa: CATKRAYEQYF

v_gene: TRBV2
d_gene: NA
j_gene: TRBJ2-5
abundance: many
CDR3nt: TGTGCCAGCAGCCCACGTCGGGTACAAGAGACCCAGTACTTC
CDR3aa: CASSPRRVQETQYF

v_gene: TRBV20-1
d_gene: NA
j_gene: TRBJ1-2
abundance: NA
CDR3nt: TGCAGTGCTAGGGAAGTACAGGGTGGTGGCTACACCTTC
CDR3aa: CSAREVQGGGYTF

v_gene: TRBV4-1
d_gene: TRBD1
j_gene: TRBJ2-7
abundance: NA
CDR3nt: TGCGCCAGCAGCCAAGATCAGGGGGCGGTTGGCGAGCAGTACTTC
CDR3aa: CASSQDQGAVGEQYF

v_gene: TRBV20-1
d_gene: NA
j_gene: TRBJ2-3
abundance: NA
CDR3nt: TGCAGTGCAATTTCAAGGACCCCCGGTTGGGAGTCAGATACGCAGTATTTT
CDR3aa: CSAISRTPGWESDTQYF